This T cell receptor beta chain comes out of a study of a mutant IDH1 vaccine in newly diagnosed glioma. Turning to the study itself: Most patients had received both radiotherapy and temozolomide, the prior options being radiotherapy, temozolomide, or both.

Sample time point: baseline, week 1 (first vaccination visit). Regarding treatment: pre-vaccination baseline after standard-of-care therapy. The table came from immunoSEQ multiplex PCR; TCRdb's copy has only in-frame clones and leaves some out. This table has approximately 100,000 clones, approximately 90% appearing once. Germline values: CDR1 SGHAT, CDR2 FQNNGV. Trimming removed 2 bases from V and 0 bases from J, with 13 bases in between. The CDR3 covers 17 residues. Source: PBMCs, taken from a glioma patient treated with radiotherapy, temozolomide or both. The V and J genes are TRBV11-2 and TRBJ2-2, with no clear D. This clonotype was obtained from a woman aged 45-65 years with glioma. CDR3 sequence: CASSLPFYGANTGELFF. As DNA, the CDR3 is TGTGCCAGCAGCTTACCATTTTATGGGGCGAACACCGGGGAGCTGTTTTTT. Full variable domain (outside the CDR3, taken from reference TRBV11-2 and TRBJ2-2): EAGVAQSPRYKIIEKRQSVAFWCNPISGHATLYWYQQILGQGPKLLIQFQNNGVVDDSQLPKDRFSAERLKGVDSTLKIQPAKLEDSAVYLCASSLPFYGANTGELFFGEGSRLTVL.